This T cell receptor beta chain was sequenced for a study of shared clonotypes between healthy human individuals (dated by TCRdb to between 2020 and 2021). With respect to the entire study: A few men and a couple of women, aged 18 to 49 years, made up the cohort. For each donor, CD4 naive and CD4 memory were each run on three plates, CD8 naive on two plates, and CD8 memory on one plate. Blood TCR repertoires of five healthy adults were deeply sequenced to estimate repertoire size and the extent of clonotype sharing between individuals. To increase sequencing depth and limit assay-specific biases, TCR repertoire library preparation and sequencing were carried out by different laboratories using diverse techniques. Per donor, leukapheresis produced somewhere between about 0.9 and 9.5 billion PBMCs.

On this clone itself: The clone's antigen remains unknown. Per-base quality was not reported, and no clone a single base away is much larger than it.

What the research found in general, with its limitations: Sampling was limited to blood, and TCR repertoires in tissue likely differ from TCR repertoires in blood. Because the study included a small number of donors, the genetic and exposure-history diversity represented was limited. Estimated clonotype richness was generally larger for naive than for memory subsets. Compared with non-shared clonotypes, clonotypes shared by all four sorted-subset donors had higher generation probabilities. Across several donors, 5% to 6% of naive CD4, around 3.3% of naive CD8, approximately 2.5% of memory CD4, and around 0.4% of memory CD8 clonotypes were shared. Even with the large sequencing depth, rarefaction of the sorted-subset datasets indicated that sequencing was incomplete. Based on pairwise subsampling, the degree of clonotype sharing among donors was expected to be affected by sequencing depth.

TCR CDR3 regions were amplified from genomic DNA by multiplex PCR using the deep immunoSEQ assay. Extracted genomic DNA from each cell subset was distributed evenly across all wells of several immunoSEQ 96-well plates, and each plate was treated as a replicate. For sorted subsets, roughly 200 ng of genomic DNA, equivalent to about 30,000 T cell genomes, went into each replicate PCR. Purified libraries were measured with a Qubit 3.0 fluorometer, size-checked on a Bioanalyzer 2100, and measured again with the KAPA Library Quantification kit. Every immunoSEQ 96-well plate was sequenced on a separate single-read 150-cycle Illumina NextSeq 550 flow cell. The source study handled its data this way. Because the immunoSEQ output held only junctional sequences and lacked quality scores, the filtering could not match the filtering applied to full-length reads. Sequences were annotated with PyIR, a Python wrapper for IgBLAST v1.9, using IMGT germline references to assign V/J genes and CDR3. Reads were filtered out if the reads had weak V/J assignments (E-value above 1e-6), no CDR3, stop codons, out-of-frame junctions, or ambiguous translated residues. V3J clonotypes were defined by identical inferred V gene, J gene, and CDR3 amino acid sequence. The percentage overlap between two repertoires was calculated by dividing the number of shared unique clonotypes by the size of the smaller repertoire. Three approaches were used to assess repertoire richness: RTK rarefaction, the Chao1 estimator, and Recon v2.1 estimates of unobserved clonotypes. Generation probabilities for all TCRbeta clonotypes obtained by the gDNA method from four donors were computed using OLGA. The table was pulled from immuneACCESS by TCRdb, which kept in-frame rearrangements only. Such tables lose some clones; where checked, under half of the loss comes from unresolved V genes, and the rest has no known cause. V and J calls and clone size are given by that table; D and trimming were obtained from the DNA. This sample has around 600,000 clones in its table, and approximately 95% of those were observed once. The ten largest make up about 0.11% of the sample.

The CDR3 runs 16 amino acids, cysteine and phenylalanine included. The read is trimmed to its CDR3 DNA, 48 bases read in frame from base 1. Here V drops 3 bases and J drops 7 bases, and the junction holds 9 bases not matched to any gene. The germline V gene encodes CDR1 SGHNT and CDR2 YYREEE (reference sequence). For the CD8 naive samples, CD45RO-negative cells were positively selected for CCR7, yielding a CD45RA+CCR7+ population from which TemRA cells were excluded. Donors were healthy HIV-negative adults with no recently reported acute infections or vaccinations. Every donor was a Caucasian adult living in Nashville, Tennessee, USA. After blood collection by leukapheresis, PBMCs were isolated using Ficoll-Histopaque density gradient centrifugation and then cryopreserved in the vapor phase of liquid nitrogen. Analytical flow cytometry was used to check the purity and quantity of every magnetically sorted T cell population. Each sorted fraction had its genomic DNA isolated and then quantified by UV absorbance on a Nanodrop 2000c.

This receptor was obtained from a woman younger than 45 in good health. Sequences were obtained from naive CD8+ T cells sorted from blood. Explained via the paper, the cell subset or site label denotes: CD45RA+CCR7+. The chain is encoded by TRBV5-4 joined to TRBJ1-3; TRBD1 aligns with 11 central bases. Here the CDR3 is given as CASSSTGTGGRNTIYF. The DNA is TGTGCCAGCAGCTCCACCGGGACAGGGGGAAGGAACACCATATATTTT.